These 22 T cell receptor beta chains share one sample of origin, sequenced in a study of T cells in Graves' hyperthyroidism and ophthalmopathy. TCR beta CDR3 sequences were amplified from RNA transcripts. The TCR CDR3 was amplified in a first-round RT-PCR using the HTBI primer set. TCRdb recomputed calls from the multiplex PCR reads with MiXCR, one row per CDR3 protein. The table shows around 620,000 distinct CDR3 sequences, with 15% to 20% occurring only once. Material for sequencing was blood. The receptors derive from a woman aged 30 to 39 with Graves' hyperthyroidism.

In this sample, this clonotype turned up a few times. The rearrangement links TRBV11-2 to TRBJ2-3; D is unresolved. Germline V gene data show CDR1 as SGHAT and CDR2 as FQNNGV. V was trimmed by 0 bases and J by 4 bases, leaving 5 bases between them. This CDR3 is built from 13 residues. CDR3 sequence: CASSLERADTQYF. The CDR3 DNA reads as TGTGCCAGCAGCTTAGAAAGGGCAGATACGCAGTATTTT.

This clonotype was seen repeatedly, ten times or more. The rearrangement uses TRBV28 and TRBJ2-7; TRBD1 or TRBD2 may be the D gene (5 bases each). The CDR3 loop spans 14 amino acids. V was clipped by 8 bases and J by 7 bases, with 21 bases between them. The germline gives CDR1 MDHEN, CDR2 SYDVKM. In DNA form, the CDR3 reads TGTGCCAGCCTCACGGCAGGGACGCCGTGGGAGCAGTACTTC. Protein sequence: CASLTAGTPWEQYF.

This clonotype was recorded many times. The CDR3 region is CSARGRGHLNEQFF. CDR3 DNA sequence: TGCAGTGCTAGAGGGAGGGGGCATCTGAATGAGCAGTTCTTC. The rearrangement links TRBV20-1 to TRBJ2-1; D may be TRBD1 (7 bases). CDR1 is DFQATT and CDR2 is SNEGSKA in the germline V gene (reference sequence). Trimming pared 1 base from V and 7 bases from J, leaving 14 bases between. This CDR3 has 14 amino acids.

The CDR3 here is CASSAPSGRVETQYF. DNA of the CDR3: TGTGCCAGCAGTGCCCCCAGCGGGAGAGTGGAGACCCAGTACTTC. V gene TRBV6-1 combines with J gene TRBJ2-5, with TRBD2 matching 8 bases. With 4 bases clipped from V and 5 bases from J, the junction kept 9 bases outside the gene matches. CDR1 is MNHNS, CDR2 SASEGT, per germline. This CDR3 has 15 residues.

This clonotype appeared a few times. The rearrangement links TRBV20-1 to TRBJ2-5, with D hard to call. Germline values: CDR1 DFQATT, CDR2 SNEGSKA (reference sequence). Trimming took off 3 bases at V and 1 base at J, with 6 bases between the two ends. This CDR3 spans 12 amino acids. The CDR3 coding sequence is TGCAGTGCTAGGGGCCTCCAAGAGACCCAGTACTTC. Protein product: CSARGLQETQYF.

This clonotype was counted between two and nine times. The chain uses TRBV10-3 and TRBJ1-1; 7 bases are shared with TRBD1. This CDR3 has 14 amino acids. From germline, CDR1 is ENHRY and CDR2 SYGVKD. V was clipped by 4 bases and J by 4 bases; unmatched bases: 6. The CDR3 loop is CAISGDSLATEAFF. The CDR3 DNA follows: TGTGCCATCAGTGGGGACAGTCTGGCCACTGAAGCTTTCTTT.

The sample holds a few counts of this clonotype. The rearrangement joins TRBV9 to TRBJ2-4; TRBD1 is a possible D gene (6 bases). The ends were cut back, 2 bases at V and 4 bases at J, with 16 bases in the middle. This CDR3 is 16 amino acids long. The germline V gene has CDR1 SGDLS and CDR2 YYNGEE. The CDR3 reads CASSVRDMNSKNIQYF. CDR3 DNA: TGTGCCAGCAGCGTCCGGGACATGAATTCGAAAAACATTCAGTACTTC.

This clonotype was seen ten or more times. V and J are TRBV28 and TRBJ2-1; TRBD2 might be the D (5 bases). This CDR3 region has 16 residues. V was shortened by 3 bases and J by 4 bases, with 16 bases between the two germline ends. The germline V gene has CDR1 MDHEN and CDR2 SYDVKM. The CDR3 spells CASSFGGGVTYNEQFF. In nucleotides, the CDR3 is TGTGCCAGCAGTTTTGGTGGAGGAGTGACGTACAATGAGCAGTTCTTC.

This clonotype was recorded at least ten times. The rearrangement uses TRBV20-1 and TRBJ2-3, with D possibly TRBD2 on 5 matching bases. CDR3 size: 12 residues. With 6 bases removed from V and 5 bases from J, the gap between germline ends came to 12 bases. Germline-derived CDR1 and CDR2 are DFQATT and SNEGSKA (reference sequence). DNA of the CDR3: TGCAGTGCCGAAGAGGGTTTAGATACGCAGTATTTT. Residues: CSAEEGLDTQYF.

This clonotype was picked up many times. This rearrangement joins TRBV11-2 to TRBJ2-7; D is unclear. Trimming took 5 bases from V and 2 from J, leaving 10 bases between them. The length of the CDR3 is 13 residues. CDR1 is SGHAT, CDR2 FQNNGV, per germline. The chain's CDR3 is CASSAYYTYEQYF. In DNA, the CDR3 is TGTGCCAGCAGCGCGTACTACACCTACGAGCAGTACTTC.

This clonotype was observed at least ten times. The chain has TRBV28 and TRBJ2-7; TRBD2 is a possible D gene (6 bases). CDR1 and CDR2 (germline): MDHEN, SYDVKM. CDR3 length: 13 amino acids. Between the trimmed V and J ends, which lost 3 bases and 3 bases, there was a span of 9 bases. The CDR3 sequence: CASSFRGFYEQYF. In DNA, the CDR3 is TGTGCCAGCAGTTTCCGGGGGTTCTACGAGCAGTACTTC. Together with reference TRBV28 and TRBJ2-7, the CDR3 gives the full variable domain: DVKVTQSSRYLVKRTGEKVFLECVQDMDHENMFWYRQDPGLGLRLIYFSYDVKMKEKGDIPEGYSVSREKKERFSLILESASTNQTSMYLCASSFRGFYEQYFGPGTRLTVT.

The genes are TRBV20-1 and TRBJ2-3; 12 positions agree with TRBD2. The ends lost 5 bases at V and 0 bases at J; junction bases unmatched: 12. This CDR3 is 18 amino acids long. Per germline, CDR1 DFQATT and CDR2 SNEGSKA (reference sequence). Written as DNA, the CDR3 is TGCAGTGCTCACCCGACTAGCGGGAGTTCTTCTAGCACAGATACGCAGTATTTT. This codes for CSAHPTSGSSSSTDTQYF.

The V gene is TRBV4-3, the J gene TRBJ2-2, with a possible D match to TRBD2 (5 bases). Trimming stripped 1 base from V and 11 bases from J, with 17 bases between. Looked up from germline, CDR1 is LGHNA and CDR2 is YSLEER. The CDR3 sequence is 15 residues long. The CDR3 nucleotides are TGCGCCAGCAGCCAAGGTCTTAGCGTAGGACCTGAGCTGTTTTTT. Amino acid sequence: CASSQGLSVGPELFF.

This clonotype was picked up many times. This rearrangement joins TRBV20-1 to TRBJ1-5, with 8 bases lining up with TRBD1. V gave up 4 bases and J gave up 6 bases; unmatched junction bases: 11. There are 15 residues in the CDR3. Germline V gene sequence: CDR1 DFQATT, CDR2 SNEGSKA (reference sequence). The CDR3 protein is CSAIAGSGGGQPQHF. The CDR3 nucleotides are TGCAGTGCTATAGCGGGGTCAGGGGGCGGTCAGCCCCAGCATTTT.

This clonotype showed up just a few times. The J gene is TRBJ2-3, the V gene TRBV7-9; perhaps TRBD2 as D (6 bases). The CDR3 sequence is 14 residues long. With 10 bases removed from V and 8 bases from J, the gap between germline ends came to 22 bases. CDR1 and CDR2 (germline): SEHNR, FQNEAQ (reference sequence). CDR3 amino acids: CAISLDGRESTQYF. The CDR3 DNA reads TGTGCCATTAGTCTTGATGGGCGGGAATCTACGCAGTATTTT.

CDR3 sequence (DNA): TGTGCCAGCAGGGGACAGGGGACGGTGACTCTGCGGAAACTGTTTTTT. Translating gives CASRGQGTVTLRKLFF. This chain connects TRBV28 to TRBJ1-4; 10 bases are a match to TRBD1. The CDR3 is made up of 16 amino acids. Germline CDR1 and CDR2: MDHEN and SYDVKM. V gave up 6 bases and J gave up 11 bases; unmatched junction bases: 15. Supplemented by reference TRBV28 and TRBJ1-4, the full variable domain reads DVKVTQSSRYLVKRTGEKVFLECVQDMDHENMFWYRQDPGLGLRLIYFSYDVKMKEKGDIPEGYSVSREKKERFSLILESASTNQTSMYLCASRGQGTVTLRKLFFGSGTQLSVL.

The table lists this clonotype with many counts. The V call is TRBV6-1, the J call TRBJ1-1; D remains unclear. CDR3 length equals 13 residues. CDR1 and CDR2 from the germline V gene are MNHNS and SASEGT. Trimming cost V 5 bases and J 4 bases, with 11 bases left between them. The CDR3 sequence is CASSSGVPTEAFF. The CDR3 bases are TGTGCCAGCAGTTCAGGCGTGCCCACTGAAGCTTTCTTT.

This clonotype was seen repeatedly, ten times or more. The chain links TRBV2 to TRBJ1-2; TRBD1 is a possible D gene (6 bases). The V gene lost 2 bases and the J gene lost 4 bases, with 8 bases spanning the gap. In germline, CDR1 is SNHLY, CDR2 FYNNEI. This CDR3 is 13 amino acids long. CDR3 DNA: TGTGCCAGCAGTGAACAGGGGAGCTATGGCTACACCTTC. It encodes CASSEQGSYGYTF.

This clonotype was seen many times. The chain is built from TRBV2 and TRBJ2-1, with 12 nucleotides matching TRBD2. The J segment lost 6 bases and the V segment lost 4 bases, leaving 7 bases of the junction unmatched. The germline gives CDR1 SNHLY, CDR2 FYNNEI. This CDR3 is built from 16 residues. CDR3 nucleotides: TGTGCCAGCAGTGGGACTAGCGGGATGGTTTCCAATGAGCAGTTCTTC. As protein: CASSGTSGMVSNEQFF.

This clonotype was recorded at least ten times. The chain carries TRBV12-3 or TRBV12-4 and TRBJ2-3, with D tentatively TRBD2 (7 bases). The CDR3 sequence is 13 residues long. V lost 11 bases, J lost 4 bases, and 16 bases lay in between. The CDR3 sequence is CASGGGGADTQYF. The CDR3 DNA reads TGTGCCTCCGGGGGAGGGGGGGCAGATACGCAGTATTTT.

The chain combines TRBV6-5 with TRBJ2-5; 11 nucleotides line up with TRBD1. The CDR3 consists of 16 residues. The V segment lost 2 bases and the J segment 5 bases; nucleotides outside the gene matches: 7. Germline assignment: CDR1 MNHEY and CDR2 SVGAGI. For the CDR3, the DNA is TGTGCCAGCAGTTACGGTACTGGGACAGGGGGTGAGACCCAGTACTTC. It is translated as CASSYGTGTGGETQYF.

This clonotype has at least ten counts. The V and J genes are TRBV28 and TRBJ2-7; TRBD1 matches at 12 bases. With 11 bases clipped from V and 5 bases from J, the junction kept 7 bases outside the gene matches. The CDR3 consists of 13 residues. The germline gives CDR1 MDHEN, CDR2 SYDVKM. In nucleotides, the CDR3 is TGTGCCGGGGGGGACAGGGGGCTTGACGAGCAGTACTTC. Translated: CAGGDRGLDEQYF.